These 27 T cell receptor beta chains were all obtained from the same sample, sequenced in a study of PD-L1 blockade in urothelial cancer. As to time point: pretreatment peripheral blood. Sequencing was performed with immunoSEQ multiplex PCR; in TCRdb, only in-frame clones are kept and a portion is missing. Among about 47,000 clones, around 81% were seen once, and the ten largest hold 16%. The material was PBMCs, obtained around atezolizumab (anti-PD-L1) treatment. The receptor set was obtained from a man aged 55 to 70 with urothelial cancer.

This chain joins TRBV7-9 and TRBJ2-1, with 11 bases aligning to TRBD2. Germline assignment: CDR1 SEHNR and CDR2 FQNEAQ (reference sequence). The V segment lost 1 base and the J segment 8 bases; nucleotides outside the gene matches: 16. The CDR3 has 19 residues. CDR3 loop: CASSLGGYSGRAPSDEQFF. The CDR3, as DNA: TGTGCCAGCAGCTTAGGGGGTTATAGCGGGAGGGCCCCGTCTGATGAGCAGTTCTTC.

The rearrangement links TRBV5-1 to TRBJ2-4; TRBD1 matches 9 bases. This CDR3 is 16 amino acids long. After removal of 3 bases from V and 2 bases from J, the junction contained 6 bases not matched to a gene. The germline gives CDR1 SGHRS, CDR2 YFSETQ. CDR3 nucleotide sequence: TGCGCCAGCAGCTCCCGACAGGGGGACTCCAAAAACATTCAGTACTTC. Its protein is CASSSRQGDSKNIQYF.

The genes are TRBV14 and TRBJ1-1; the D is unclear. The CDR3 contains 15 residues. V was cut by 2 bases and J by 0 bases, with 10 bases left in between. The germline V gene encodes CDR1 SGHDN and CDR2 FVKESK. This CDR3 is CASSQRQVLNTEAFF. For the CDR3, the DNA is TGTGCCAGCAGCCAACGACAAGTGTTGAACACTGAAGCTTTCTTT.

This clone was seen a few times. The chain employs TRBV6-6 and TRBJ2-2; 7 nucleotides align to TRBD1. Trimming cost V 7 bases and J 4 bases; bases outside gene matches: 12. Germline CDR1 reads MNHNY; CDR2 reads SVGAGI (reference sequence). CDR3 size: 16 residues. CDR3 loop: CASTGIDRERTGELFF. CDR3 nucleotide sequence: TGTGCCAGCACCGGAATCGACAGGGAACGCACCGGGGAGCTGTTTTTT.

The J gene is TRBJ2-3, the V gene TRBV11-2; maybe TRBD1 (5 bases). Germline CDR1 reads SGHAT; CDR2 reads FQNNGV. The V end lost 2 bases, the J end lost 6 bases, and 9 bases lay between the germline ends. This CDR3 spans 13 amino acids. In DNA form, the CDR3 reads TGTGCCAGCAGCTTAAGGGGAACGGATACGCAGTATTTT. This gives the protein CASSLRGTDTQYF.

V usage is TRBV19 and J usage is TRBJ2-4; TRBD2 matches at 9 bases. The CDR3 length is 16 residues. Germline values: CDR1 LNHDA, CDR2 SQIVND (reference sequence). The ends lost 5 bases at V and 5 bases at J; junction bases unmatched: 10. The CDR3 DNA reads as TGTGCCAGTAGTGGGGGCGGGAGGGCCTCCCAAAACATTCAGTACTTC. This encodes CASSGGGRASQNIQYF. Drawing the rest from reference TRBV19 and TRBJ2-4, the complete variable domain is DGGITQSPKYLFRKEGQNVTLSCEQNLNHDAMYWYRQDPGQGLRLIYYSQIVNDFQKGDIAEGYSVSREKKESFPLTVTSAQKNPTAFYLCASSGGGRASQNIQYFGAGTRLSVL.

The V gene is TRBV5-1, the J gene TRBJ2-1; TRBD1 matches 7 bases. Germline loops: CDR1 SGHRS, CDR2 YFSETQ. The CDR3 covers 17 residues. After removal of 3 bases from V and 0 bases from J, the junction contained 9 bases not matched to a gene. The chain's CDR3 is CASSWRYRGSSYNEQFF. CDR3 nucleotides: TGCGCCAGCAGCTGGCGTTACAGGGGAAGCTCCTACAATGAGCAGTTCTTC.

The chain couples TRBV23-1 to TRBJ2-1, with D possibly being TRBD1 (5 bases). TRBV23-1 is an ORF, with its function uncertain. The CDR3 contains 16 residues. V lost 0 bases to trimming and J lost 6 bases, with 15 bases between them. This CDR3 is CASSQSRREVFNEQFF. The CDR3 region has the DNA TGCGCCAGCAGTCAATCCCGCAGGGAAGTTTTCAATGAGCAGTTCTTC.

The chain employs TRBV19 and TRBJ1-1; D uncertain. From germline, CDR1 is LNHDA and CDR2 SQIVND (reference sequence). V was pared by 1 base and J by 11 bases, with 14 bases between. The CDR3 is 13 residues long. The CDR3 protein is CASSIGSGLGAFF. In nucleotides, the CDR3 is TGTGCCAGTAGTATAGGGTCCGGTCTCGGGGCTTTCTTT.

This chain connects TRBV5-4 to TRBJ1-1; a weak D match, TRBD1 (5 bases). Germline V gene lookup returns CDR1 SGHNT and CDR2 YYREEE (reference sequence). V was cut by 3 bases and J by 1 base, with 7 bases left in between. The CDR3 has 13 amino acids. CDR3 amino acids: CASSSGQNTEAFF. In DNA form, the CDR3 reads TGTGCCAGCAGCTCTGGACAGAACACTGAAGCTTTCTTT.

This rearrangement joins TRBV7-8 to TRBJ1-5; D perhaps matches TRBD1 (5 bases). The CDR3 is 15 amino acids. Deletions cut 4 bases from V and 11 bases from J, with 21 bases between. The V gene's germline CDR1 is SGHVS and CDR2 FQNEAQ. The DNA for the CDR3 is TGTGCCAGCAGCTCCTCTGGACCGCCCCCGGGGGCCCAGCATTTT. Encoded protein: CASSSSGPPPGAQHF.

The chain recombines TRBV9 with TRBJ2-2, with D unclear. The CDR3 runs to 13 residues. V gave up 5 bases and J gave up 7 bases, with 12 bases separating them. The germline V gene encodes CDR1 SGDLS and CDR2 YYNGEE. The CDR3 DNA reads TGTGCCAGCAGAGATGAGTCGATCGGGGAGCTGTTTTTT. It is translated as CASRDESIGELFF.

The chain carries TRBV5-4 and TRBJ2-2, with 8 bases lining up with TRBD1. Unmatched junction bases numbered 4, after V lost 0 bases and J lost 3 bases. The CDR3 runs 16 residues. Per the germline V gene, CDR1 is SGHNT and CDR2 is YYREEE (reference sequence). CDR3 nucleotides: TGTGCCAGCAGCTTGGTTCCGGGACAGGACACCGGGGAGCTGTTTTTT. Protein sequence: CASSLVPGQDTGELFF.

The chain combines TRBV19 with TRBJ2-3; 7 positions match TRBD1. The CDR3 totals 17 residues. CDR1 LNHDA and CDR2 SQIVND come from the germline V gene (reference sequence). V lost 3 bases to trimming and J lost 1 base; unmatched junction nucleotides: 10. The CDR3 coding sequence is TGTGCCAGTAGTATCTCCCTACAGGGGAAGCGCACAGATACGCAGTATTTT. It specifies CASSISLQGKRTDTQYF.

This chain links TRBV6-4 with TRBJ2-7; D is possibly TRBD2 (5 bases). CDR1 is MRHNA, CDR2 SNTAGT, per germline. There are 10 residues in the CDR3. Trimming cost V 0 bases and J 11 bases, with 5 bases left between them. This CDR3 reads CASSDSREYF. The DNA of the CDR3 is TGTGCCAGCAGTGACTCGAGGGAGTACTTC.

The rearrangement joins TRBV10-1 to TRBJ2-7; possible D gene TRBD1, 6 bases. The CDR3 runs 14 residues. Trimming took 3 bases from V and 5 from J, leaving 14 bases between them. Germline lookup yields CDR1 WNHNN and CDR2 SYGVQD (reference sequence). The CDR3 sequence: CASSDDRLTHEQYF. Here the CDR3 DNA reads TGCGCCAGCAGTGACGACAGGTTGACCCACGAGCAGTACTTC.

V usage is TRBV5-5 and J usage is TRBJ2-7; TRBD1 matches at 9 bases. The germline V gene has CDR1 SGHKS and CDR2 YYEKEE (reference sequence). J gave up 0 bases and V 7 bases, and 11 bases lay outside the gene matches. The CDR3 is 16 amino acids. The DNA for the CDR3 is TGTGCCAGCGGCGACTTGACAGGGGGAACCTCCTACGAGCAGTACTTC. Amino acid sequence: CASGDLTGGTSYEQYF.

The sample holds a few counts of this clone. The gene calls are TRBV2 and TRBJ1-1; D not certain. Trimming removed 7 bases from V and 4 bases from J, with 16 bases in between. Germline assignment: CDR1 SNHLY and CDR2 FYNNEI. There are 14 residues in the CDR3. CDR3 coding DNA: TGTGCCAGCAAGGACTTTCAATGGAGCACTGAAGCTTTCTTT. Its protein is CASKDFQWSTEAFF.

The rearrangement uses TRBV11-2 and TRBJ1-5; D gene unclear. CDR1 is SGHAT, CDR2 FQNNGV, per germline. This CDR3 has 13 amino acids. V dropped 2 bases and J dropped 8 bases, with 10 bases sitting between them. The CDR3: CASSLSPREPQHF. The DNA of the CDR3 is TGTGCCAGCAGCTTAAGTCCGAGGGAGCCCCAGCATTTT.

The chain couples TRBV2 to TRBJ1-5, with D possibly being TRBD1 (5 bases). The ends were cut back, 7 bases at V and 4 bases at J, with 8 bases in the middle. Germline V gene data show CDR1 as SNHLY and CDR2 as FYNNEI. The CDR3 spans 12 residues. CDR3 DNA: TGTGCCAGCAAGAGACAGAATCAGCCCCAGCATTTT. Translating gives CASKRQNQPQHF. The full variable domain, with the rest looked up from reference TRBV2 and TRBJ1-5, is EPEVTQTPSHQVTQMGQEVILRCVPISNHLYFYWYRQILGQKVEFLVSFYNNEISEKSEIFDDQFSVERPDGSNFTLKIRSTKLEDSAMYFCASKRQNQPQHFGDGTRLSIL.

This clone has more than one count but fewer than ten. The chain joins TRBV7-8 to TRBJ1-5, with 10 bases lining up with TRBD1. Losses at the gene ends were 7 bases for V and 1 base for J; bases not matched to a gene: 10. The CDR3 is 17 amino acids. CDR1 and CDR2 (germline): SGHVS, FQNEAQ. The CDR3 sequence is CASTPGQGLISNQPQHF. CDR3 DNA: TGTGCCAGCACTCCGGGACAGGGGCTCATAAGCAATCAGCCCCAGCATTTT.

This CDR3 reads CAGLAGVGDTQYF. In DNA, the CDR3 is TGCGCGGGCCTAGCGGGAGTGGGAGATACGCAGTATTTT. The chain couples TRBV4-3 to TRBJ2-3; 10 bases are a match to TRBD2. Looked up from germline, CDR1 is LGHNA and CDR2 is YSLEER. The CDR3 has 13 residues.

This clone was observed a handful of times. This chain connects TRBV4-2 to TRBJ2-5; TRBD2 is a possible D gene (5 bases). Germline loops: CDR1 LGHNA, CDR2 YNFKEQ. This CDR3 has 13 residues. V lost 0 bases to trimming and J lost 5 bases, with 7 bases between them. CDR3 in DNA: TGTGCCAGCAGCCAAGATCGCGGGGAGACCCAGTACTTC. This codes for CASSQDRGETQYF.

This chain connects TRBV5-1 to TRBJ2-3; TRBD1 matches at 7 bases. V shed 3 bases, J shed 2 bases, and the junction held 6 bases outside the gene matches. Per germline, CDR1 SGHRS and CDR2 YFSETQ. The CDR3 spans 15 residues. CDR3 DNA: TGCGCCAGCAGCTCTGTACAGGGGTACACAGATACGCAGTATTTT. Its protein product is CASSSVQGYTDTQYF.

V is TRBV19 and J is TRBJ1-1, with TRBD1 as a possible D gene (5 bases). CDR3 size: 14 residues. The V end lost 7 bases, the J end lost 5 bases, and 17 bases lay between the germline ends. Germline V gene data show CDR1 as LNHDA and CDR2 as SQIVND (reference sequence). As DNA, the CDR3 is TGTGCCAGTAACCACCGAGGCGGGGGTACTGAAGCTTTCTTT. Its translation: CASNHRGGGTEAFF.

The chain joins TRBV6-5 to TRBJ2-7, with D perhaps TRBD1 (5 bases). The length of the CDR3 is 14 residues. CDR1 and CDR2 (germline): MNHEY, SVGAGI. Trimming removed 0 bases at V and 2 bases at J, with 8 bases between. The CDR3 is CASSYSRTTYEQYF. Written as DNA, the CDR3 is TGTGCCAGCAGTTACTCCAGGACAACCTACGAGCAGTACTTC.

The chain recombines TRBV11-3 with TRBJ2-3; a possible D gene is TRBD1 (6 bases). V lost 5 bases, J lost 4 bases, and 10 bases lay in between. The V gene's germline CDR1 is SGHNT and CDR2 YENEEA. This CDR3 region has 13 residues. CDR3 coding DNA: TGTGCCAGCAGCGGCGAGGGGGCAGATACGCAGTATTTT. It encodes CASSGEGADTQYF.